What follows are 26 T cell receptor beta chains derived from one specimen sequenced in a study of radiotherapy plus CTLA-4 blockade in lung cancer. Using immunoSEQ multiplex PCR, the repertoire was profiled, and TCRdb retains in-frame clones only, with some absent. The table lists roughly 45,000 clones, 65% to 70% of them singletons. The sample in question was peripheral blood, obtained from a patient treated with radiotherapy plus ipilimumab. Source of these receptors: a human donor with non-small cell lung cancer who had a partial response to radiotherapy plus ipilimumab.

For this clone: Sequence at one end of the junction differs from germline and may be a read error. The rearrangement uses TRBV25-1 and TRBJ2-1, with 11 bases that match TRBD2. The length of the CDR3 is 16 residues. CDR1 is MGHDK and CDR2 is SYGVNS in the germline V gene. CDR3: CAGSDSSGRSYNEQFF. CDR3 nucleotide sequence: TGTGCCGGCAGTGATTCTAGCGGGAGGTCCTACAATGAGCAGTTCTTC.

The genes are TRBV30 and TRBJ1-1, with TRBD1 matching 9 bases. The CDR3 runs to 11 residues. The V gene end was trimmed by 8 bases and the J gene end by 11 bases; junction bases not matched to a gene: 9. Germline lookup yields CDR1 GTSNPN and CDR2 SVGIG (reference sequence). CDR3 in amino acids: CARGQGSDAFF. The CDR3 DNA reads TGTGCCCGGGGACAGGGTAGCGACGCTTTCTTT.

This clone was observed once. The chain joins TRBV2 to TRBJ1-4, with no clear D. From germline, CDR1 is SNHLY and CDR2 FYNNEI. This CDR3 comprises 13 residues. V lost 4 bases and J lost 5, with 8 bases in between. CDR3 sequence: CASSVIRNEKLFF. CDR3 DNA: TGTGCCAGCAGTGTTATTCGGAATGAAAAACTGTTTTTT.

The chain recombines TRBV9 with TRBJ1-1, with D unresolved. The CDR3 has 15 residues. From germline, CDR1 is SGDLS and CDR2 YYNGEE. Trimming stripped 4 bases from V and 4 bases from J, with 17 bases between. DNA for the CDR3: TGTGCCAGCAGCCTTAGACCCGCGGGTAGCACTGAAGCTTTCTTT. Encoded protein: CASSLRPAGSTEAFF.

The chain carries TRBV6-5 and TRBJ2-7, with 12 bases fitting TRBD1. Germline V gives CDR1 MNHEY, CDR2 SVGAGI. The CDR3 totals 16 residues. V gave up 3 bases and J gave up 2 bases; unmatched junction bases: 5. The CDR3 sequence: CASSYRDRGRTYEQYF. CDR3 in DNA: TGTGCCAGCAGTTATCGGGACAGGGGGCGGACCTACGAGCAGTACTTC.

The rearrangement links TRBV18 to TRBJ2-1; D is perhaps TRBD2 (7 bases). The germline V and J ends were trimmed by 4 bases and 0 bases, with 13 bases remaining between them. This CDR3 is built from 16 residues. Germline V CDR1 and CDR2: KGHSH, LQKENI. The CDR3 reads CASSLGRGSSYNEQFF. In nucleotides, the CDR3 is TGTGCCAGCTCACTGGGGAGGGGGAGCTCCTACAATGAGCAGTTCTTC.

The V gene is TRBV6-1, the J gene TRBJ2-7, with 7 bases fitting TRBD1. Trimming at V came to 5 bases and at J to 0 bases, leaving 1 base not matched to a gene. The germline CDR1 and CDR2 sequences are MNHNS and SASEGT. The CDR3 spans 13 residues. For the CDR3, the DNA is TGTGCCAGCAGTAGGACAGGCTCCTACGAGCAGTACTTC. It codes for CASSRTGSYEQYF.

CDR3 DNA: TGTGCCACCAGTCCAGACCCGGGGGGTGGCACAGATACGCAGTATTTT. Its translation is CATSPDPGGGTDTQYF. This chain joins TRBV15 and TRBJ2-3; 7 bases align to TRBD2. The CDR3 is made up of 16 amino acids. CDR1 and CDR2 from the germline V gene are LNHNV and YYDKDF (reference sequence). With 6 bases clipped from V and 1 base from J, the junction kept 10 bases outside the gene matches. Looking up the rest from reference TRBV15 and TRBJ2-3 gives the full variable domain: DAMVIQNPRYQVTQFGKPVTLSCSQTLNHNVMYWYQQKSSQAPKLLFHYYDKDFNNEADTPDNFQSRRPNTSFCFLDIRSPGLGDTAMYLCATSPDPGGGTDTQYFGPGTRLTVL.

This clone is a singleton in its sample. This chain joins TRBV2 and TRBJ1-1; possibly TRBD1 for D (5 bases). Trimming left V 9 bases short and J 4 bases short, with 15 bases between. This CDR3 comprises 13 residues. CDR1 is SNHLY and CDR2 is FYNNEI in the germline V gene. DNA for the CDR3: TGTGCCAGGGGACTTACGAGGGGCACTGAAGCTTTCTTT. Protein: CARGLTRGTEAFF.

The chain uses TRBV10-3 and TRBJ1-3, with a tentative D call TRBD1 (5 bases). Germline V gives CDR1 ENHRY, CDR2 SYGVKD. V lost 4 bases, J lost 0 bases, and 10 bases lay in between. The CDR3 extends over 15 amino acids. Here the CDR3 reads CAISGGGSSGNTIYF. The CDR3 bases are TGTGCCATCAGTGGGGGGGGGAGCTCTGGAAACACCATATATTTT.

The chain joins TRBV7-8 to TRBJ1-5; 7 nucleotides agree with TRBD1. The V gene end was trimmed by 5 bases and the J gene end by 5 bases; junction bases not matched to a gene: 6. Germline V gene sequence: CDR1 SGHVS, CDR2 FQNEAQ. This CDR3 region has 14 residues. The CDR3 DNA is TGTGCCAGCAGCAATCAGGGGGAGGATCAGCCCCAGCATTTT. Translated, it gives CASSNQGEDQPQHF.

V and J are TRBV30 and TRBJ2-3; D is unclear. Germline assignment: CDR1 GTSNPN and CDR2 SVGIG (reference sequence). Deletions cut 5 bases from V and 3 bases from J, with 9 bases between. The CDR3 spans 12 residues. CDR3 bases: TGTGCCTGGCAGACTCGAACAGATACGCAGTATTTT. It encodes CAWQTRTDTQYF. The full variable domain, its missing parts supplied by reference TRBV30 and TRBJ2-3, is SQTIHQWPATLVQPVGSPLSLECTVEGTSNPNLYWYRQAAGRGLQLLFYSVGIGQISSEVPQNLSASRPQDRQFILSSKKLLLSDSGFYLCAWQTRTDTQYFGPGTRLTVL.

This clone has just one count. The J gene is TRBJ2-3, the V gene TRBV29-1, with 10 bases that match TRBD2. The ends lost 3 bases at V and 7 bases at J; junction bases unmatched: 7. Germline V gene sequence: CDR1 SQVTM, CDR2 ANQGSEA. There are 14 residues in the CDR3. CDR3 in amino acids: CSVEASGSGYTQYF. As DNA, the CDR3 is TGCAGCGTTGAGGCTAGCGGGAGCGGCTATACGCAGTATTTT.

In its sample, this clone was seen a few times. The chain links TRBV4-1 to TRBJ1-1, with D perhaps TRBD1 (5 bases). The CDR3 sequence is 15 residues long. The germline V gene has CDR1 MGHRA and CDR2 YSYEKL. The V gene lost 0 bases and the J gene lost 3 bases, with 11 bases spanning the gap. The CDR3 nucleotides are TGCGCCAGCAGCCAAGACGGGGGTTCGGACACTGAAGCTTTCTTT. Translated: CASSQDGGSDTEAFF.

A remark on this clone: This same CDR3 is encoded by further DNA sequences in the sample. The chain recombines TRBV14 with TRBJ2-1; 9 nucleotides line up with TRBD2. Germline CDR1 SGHDN, CDR2 FVKESK. Germline trimming cut 1 base from V and 6 bases from J; bases unmatched to any gene: 4. CDR3 length: 15 amino acids. The CDR3 region has the DNA TGTGCCAGCAGCCAAGTGGCGGGGGGGGGCAATGAGCAGTTCTTC. Its protein is CASSQVAGGGNEQFF.

The chain uses TRBV7-2 and TRBJ1-2; TRBD1 aligns across 11 bases. The CDR3 has 14 amino acids. CDR1 is SGHTA and CDR2 is FQGNSA in the germline V gene. After removal of 7 bases from V and 5 bases from J, the junction contained 6 bases not matched to a gene. In DNA form, the CDR3 reads TGTGCCAGCATCCCCGGACAGGGGGCATATGGCTACACCTTC. Translated, it gives CASIPGQGAYGYTF.

The chain is built from TRBV5-6 and TRBJ1-1, with D uncertain. The V gene lost 0 bases and the J gene lost 1 base, with 10 bases spanning the gap. Germline V gene sequence: CDR1 SGHDT, CDR2 YYEEEE. The CDR3 loop spans 15 amino acids. The DNA of the CDR3 is TGTGCCAGCAGCTTGGCAACATTTTCGAACACTGAAGCTTTCTTT. Encoded protein: CASSLATFSNTEAFF.

The V gene is TRBV7-8, the J gene TRBJ2-2, with a weak D call TRBD2 (5 bases). The germline V and J ends were trimmed by 2 bases and 1 base, with 5 bases remaining between them. The CDR3 is made up of 14 amino acids. In germline, CDR1 is SGHVS, CDR2 FQNEAQ. In DNA, the CDR3 is TGTGCCAGCAGCTTACGGGGGAACACCGGGGAGCTGTTTTTT. Translation: CASSLRGNTGELFF.

This rearrangement joins TRBV19 to TRBJ1-3; perhaps TRBD1 as D (6 bases). The CDR3 extends over 15 amino acids. CDR1 and CDR2 (germline): LNHDA, SQIVND (reference sequence). V shed 3 bases and J shed 0 bases, with 9 bases lying between them. In DNA form, the CDR3 reads TGTGCCAGTAGTATGGCCAGGGGCTCTGGAAACACCATATATTTT. It translates to CASSMARGSGNTIYF.

The CDR3 DNA is TGCGCCAGCAGCTTGACCCCCAAGTCAGGGGAGACCCAGTACTTC. It codes for CASSLTPKSGETQYF. The chain combines TRBV5-1 with TRBJ2-5; a possible D gene is TRBD1 (5 bases). The germline V gene encodes CDR1 SGHRS and CDR2 YFSETQ. The CDR3 length is 15 residues. Trimming took 1 base from V and 5 from J, leaving 15 bases between them.

This clone was seen a single time. The rearrangement links TRBV30 to TRBJ2-3, with 8 nucleotides matching TRBD1. The V gene end was trimmed by 5 bases and the J gene end by 2 bases; junction bases not matched to a gene: 6. Per germline, CDR1 GTSNPN and CDR2 SVGIG (reference sequence). The CDR3 has 14 residues. CDR3 sequence: CAWFRGLPTDTQYF. The CDR3 DNA reads as TGTGCCTGGTTCAGGGGGCTCCCCACAGATACGCAGTATTTT.

The J gene is TRBJ2-1, the V gene TRBV9; TRBD2 is a possible D gene (5 bases). The CDR3 spans 14 residues. Germline lookup yields CDR1 SGDLS and CDR2 YYNGEE. Trimming shortened V by 5 bases and J by 1 base, and 10 bases separated the two germline ends. The CDR3 nucleotides are TGTGCCAGCAGTATATCGGGATCCTACAATGAGCAGTTCTTC. Translation: CASSISGSYNEQFF.

V is TRBV7-8 and J is TRBJ2-6; 7 nucleotides align to TRBD2. In germline, CDR1 is SGHVS, CDR2 FQNEAQ. V gave up 3 bases and J gave up 2 bases; unmatched junction bases: 16. The CDR3 is made up of 20 amino acids. The CDR3 region is CASSFSRAGEKAAGANVLTF. The CDR3 region has the DNA TGTGCCAGCAGCTTTAGTCGTGCGGGGGAAAAGGCTGCTGGGGCCAACGTCCTGACTTTC.

The chain uses TRBV7-8 and TRBJ2-1; 8 nucleotides match TRBD2. The ends lost 1 base at V and 6 bases at J; junction bases unmatched: 5. The CDR3 loop spans 15 amino acids. Looked up from germline, CDR1 is SGHVS and CDR2 is FQNEAQ. CDR3 sequence: CASSLEAGDGNEQFF. The CDR3 DNA reads TGTGCCAGCAGCTTAGAAGCGGGAGATGGCAATGAGCAGTTCTTC.

The J gene is TRBJ2-3, the V gene TRBV19; D unresolved. The germline V and J ends were trimmed by 1 base and 2 bases, with 7 bases remaining between them. CDR1 LNHDA and CDR2 SQIVND come from the germline V gene (reference sequence). The CDR3 is 14 amino acids. DNA of the CDR3: TGTGCCAGTAGTATAGGCACCTACACAGATACGCAGTATTTT. It encodes CASSIGTYTDTQYF. The whole variable domain, remainder taken from reference TRBV19 and TRBJ2-3, is DGGITQSPKYLFRKEGQNVTLSCEQNLNHDAMYWYRQDPGQGLRLIYYSQIVNDFQKGDIAEGYSVSREKKESFPLTVTSAQKNPTAFYLCASSIGTYTDTQYFGPGTRLTVL.

The V gene is TRBV5-5, the J gene TRBJ1-4; 9 bases are a match to TRBD1. Trimming took 4 bases from V and 2 from J; bases not matched to a gene: 6. The CDR3 is 16 residues long. Germline-derived CDR1 and CDR2 are SGHKS and YYEKEE (reference sequence). The CDR3 is CASSPGTGRTNEKLFF. DNA of the CDR3: TGTGCCAGCAGCCCCGGGACAGGGAGGACTAATGAAAAACTGTTTTTT.